The rows below give T cell receptor beta chains drawn from one sample of a study of cytomegalovirus exposure and HLA in healthy donors. The protocol was immunoSEQ multiplex PCR, while the TCRdb copy is restricted to in-frame clones and leaves out a portion. The sample lists 150,000 or so clones; roughly 83% were seen once. Sample: PBMCs. These receptors came from a man younger than 40 in good health and CMV-seronegative. Both conserved end residues are part of each CDR3. A D gene is named only where the DNA matches it firmly. Clone size is shown for a subset of rows, as once, few, many or a class of expanded clone.

TRBV7-6	.	TRBD2	TRBJ2-7	TGTGCCAGCAGCTTAGGGGGGGCTGGCGGGAGGACCTTCTACGAGCAGTACTTC	CASSLGGAGGRTFYEQYF
TRBV7-9	.	TRBD1	TRBJ1-4	TGTGCCAGCAGCTTAATCGGGACAGGGGGGCCTTCAACTAATGAAAAACTGTTTTTT	CASSLIGTGGPSTNEKLFF
TRBV11-2	.	TRBD1	TRBJ1-6	TGTGCCAGCACCCCAGTCCTGGACAGGGGGCGCGGGTCACCCCTCCACTTT	CASTPVLDRGRGSPLHF
TRBV11-2	.	.	TRBJ2-5	TGTGCCAGCAGCCGACGTGTGACACACACCCAAGAGACCCAGTACTTC	CASSRRVTHTQETQYF
TRBV9	.	TRBD2	TRBJ2-1	TGTGCCAGCAGCGACGCAGGGAGCCTAGCGGGATTGAATGAGCAGTTCTTC	CASSDAGSLAGLNEQFF
TRBV7-3	.	.	TRBJ2-2	TGTGCCAGCAGCCCAAGTGGGACTGCGGGAAACACCGGGGAGCTGTTTTTT	CASSPSGTAGNTGELFF
TRBV6-5	.	.	TRBJ1-2	TGTGCCAGCAGTTACGGCAGAATAAACTATGGCTACACCTTC	CASSYGRINYGYTF
TRBV2	.	.	TRBJ2-3	TGTGCCAGTTCGGGACAACTCACAGATACGCAGTATTTT	CASSGQLTDTQYF
TRBV2	.	TRBD2	TRBJ2-3	TGTGCCAGCAGCTATTACCCCGGGGGGGGAGATACGCAGTATTTT	CASSYYPGGGDTQYF
TRBV6-5	.	.	TRBJ1-2	TGTGCCAGCAGAGGCGGGGCTAACTATGGCTACACCTTC	CASRGGANYGYTF
TRBV7-2	.	TRBD1	TRBJ2-1	TGTGCCAGCAGCTTAGGGGCAGGGGGCAACTACAATGAGCAGTTCTTC	CASSLGAGGNYNEQFF
TRBV5-4	.	.	TRBJ1-3	TGTGCCAGCAGCTTACAACAAGCGAGCTCTGGAAACACCATATATTTT	CASSLQQASSGNTIYF
TRBV7-2	.	.	TRBJ2-7	TGTGCCAGCAGCTTAGTGGGGGGAGAGACCTACGAGCAGTACTTC	CASSLVGGETYEQYF
TRBV18	.	TRBD2	TRBJ2-5	TGTGCCAGCTCACCAACTAGCGGGAGTCGAGAGACCCAGTACTTC	CASSPTSGSRETQYF
TRBV7-6	.	TRBD2	TRBJ2-2	TGTGCCAGCAGCTCAATAGCGGGGGCCACCGGGGAGCTGTTTTTT	CASSSIAGATGELFF
TRBV5-6	.	TRBD1	TRBJ2-7	TGTGCCAGCAGCTTAGGGACAGGGGGGTTCGAGCAGTACTTC	CASSLGTGGFEQYF
TRBV2	.	.	TRBJ1-4	TGTGCCAGCAAAACAGACCGATTGGGCGATGAAAAACTGTTTTTT	CASKTDRLGDEKLFF
TRBV5-1	.	.	TRBJ1-1	TGCGCCAGCAGCTCCACACCGACTGCGAGGAACACTGAAGCTTTCTTT	CASSSTPTARNTEAFF
TRBV18	.	TRBD1	TRBJ2-7	TGTGCCAGCTCACCACCCCAAGGGACAGTCTACGAGCAGTACTTC	CASSPPQGTVYEQYF
TRBV19	.	.	TRBJ2-4	TGTGCCACCCAGGGCAGTGGAGTTGGGGAAAACATTCAGTACTTC	CATQGSGVGENIQYF
TRBV10-3	.	.	TRBJ1-1	TGTGCCATCAGTGACTCAGGGGCTAGGAACACTGAAGCTTTCTTT	CAISDSGARNTEAFF
TRBV19	once	.	TRBJ2-1	TGTGCCAGTAAGACTAGGGGCGGGAATGAGCAGTTCTTC	CASKTRGGNEQFF
TRBV27	.	TRBD1	TRBJ1-1	TGTGCCAGCAGTCGAACAGGGGGCAGAGCCGAAGCTTTCTTT	CASSRTGGRAEAFF
TRBV10-3	.	TRBD2	TRBJ2-5	TGTGCCATCAGTGAATTCGGGACTAGCGGGGGGGTCGGGGGAGAGACCCAGTACTTC	CAISEFGTSGGVGGETQYF